The 14 T cell receptor beta chains given below trace back to one sample, sequenced in a study of identical twins. TCRdb analysed the 5' RACE reads with MiXCR anew, one entry per CDR3 protein. The data show about 690,000 distinct CDR3 sequences, with around 5.7% seen just once and under 2% held by the top ten. The specimen was naive T cells sorted from blood. The receptor source for this set is a man younger than 35 in good health.

This clonotype was seen ten or more times. This sequence joins TRBV20-1 and TRBJ2-7, with D perhaps matching TRBD1 or TRBD2 (5 bases each). V was pared by 5 bases and J by 2 bases, with 13 bases between. Germline V gene data show CDR1 as DFQATT and CDR2 as SNEGSKA (reference sequence). The CDR3 has 13 amino acids. The CDR3 region is CSAGGPIPYEQYF. DNA for the CDR3: TGCAGTGCTGGGGGACCGATCCCCTACGAGCAGTACTTC.

This clonotype showed up many times. The rearrangement uses TRBV18 and TRBJ2-7; 8 nucleotides align to TRBD1. Germline assignment: CDR1 KGHSH and CDR2 LQKENI. The CDR3 is 13 amino acids. V shed 5 bases and J 0 bases; nucleotides not matched to a gene: 0. The CDR3 sequence: CASSGQGSYEQYV. The CDR3 DNA reads TGTGCCAGCTCAGGACAGGGCTCCTACGAGCAGTACGTC.

This clonotype was counted between two and nine times. The chain employs TRBV20-1 and TRBJ2-1; D gene unclear. Germline loops: CDR1 DFQATT, CDR2 SNEGSKA (reference sequence). The CDR3 consists of 11 residues. V dropped 6 bases and J dropped 2 bases, with 5 bases sitting between them. The chain's CDR3 is CSAGPYNEQFF. Written as DNA, the CDR3 is TGCAGTGCAGGCCCCTACAATGAGCAGTTCTTC.

This clonotype was counted many times. The chain links TRBV12-3 or TRBV12-4 to TRBJ2-5, with 7 bases that match TRBD2. The CDR3 loop spans 14 amino acids. Unmatched junction bases numbered 2, after V lost 3 bases and J lost 1 base. This CDR3 is CASSLREIQETQYF. The CDR3 region has the DNA TGTGCCAGCAGTTTGCGGGAGATCCAAGAGACCCAGTACTTC.

This clonotype has at least ten counts. The V call is TRBV7-2, the J call TRBJ2-1, with 9 bases matching TRBD2. V gave up 5 bases and J gave up 4 bases; unmatched junction bases: 12. This CDR3 is 17 amino acids long. Germline V gene data show CDR1 as SGHTA and CDR2 as FQGNSA. This chain's CDR3 is CASSVSAGTSRYNEQFF. In DNA form, the CDR3 reads TGTGCCAGCAGCGTATCAGCCGGGACTAGCAGATACAATGAGCAGTTCTTC. Together with reference TRBV7-2 and TRBJ2-1, the CDR3 gives the full variable domain: GAGVSQSPSNKVTEKGKDVELRCDPISGHTALYWYRQSLGQGLEFLIYFQGNSAPDKSGLPSDRFSAERTGGSVSTLTIQRTQQEDSAVYLCASSVSAGTSRYNEQFFGPGTRLTVL.

This clonotype appeared many times. DNA for the CDR3: TGTGCCAGCAGTTTCCGGGAGGGCGTTTACGAGCAGTACTTC. Residues: CASSFREGVYEQYF. This chain links TRBV27 with TRBJ2-7; 8 bases are shared with TRBD2. V shed 3 bases, J shed 4 bases, and the junction held 5 bases outside the gene matches. The CDR3 has 14 residues. Germline CDR1 MNHEY, CDR2 SMNVEV (reference sequence).

This clonotype came up many times. J is TRBJ2-5 and V is TRBV29-1, with D unresolved. This CDR3 contains 14 residues. Trimming left V 6 bases short and J 4 bases short, with 18 bases between. Germline V gene data show CDR1 as SQVTM and CDR2 as ANQGSEA. The CDR3 bases are TGCAGCGTGGGCCGGTCGGGCCGTGGAGAGACCCAGTACTTC. Amino acids: CSVGRSGRGETQYF.

The chain has TRBV27 and TRBJ2-2; D remains ambiguous. V dropped 2 bases and J dropped 0 bases, with 10 bases sitting between them. Germline V gene lookup returns CDR1 MNHEY and CDR2 SMNVEV (reference sequence). The CDR3 is made up of 16 amino acids. CDR3 amino acids: CASSLIGFSNTGELFF. CDR3 coding DNA: TGTGCCAGCAGTTTAATAGGGTTCTCGAACACCGGGGAGCTGTTTTTT.

The chain recombines TRBV4-1 with TRBJ1-1, with D unclear. CDR3 length: 17 residues. The V gene lost 3 bases and the J gene lost 0 bases, with 17 bases spanning the gap. The germline V gene encodes CDR1 MGHRA and CDR2 YSYEKL. CDR3 protein: CASSHLIRREMNTEAFF. The CDR3 coding sequence is TGCGCCAGCAGCCACCTCATACGACGGGAAATGAACACTGAAGCTTTCTTT.

This clonotype appeared many times. The chain is built from TRBV20-1 and TRBJ2-3, with 9 bases aligning to TRBD2. The germline CDR1 and CDR2 sequences are DFQATT and SNEGSKA (reference sequence). There are 13 residues in the CDR3. With V trimmed by 1 base and J by 8 bases, 4 bases remained unmatched. This chain's CDR3 is CSARGGLAFTQYF. The DNA for the CDR3 is TGCAGTGCTAGAGGGGGACTAGCCTTTACGCAGTATTTT.

V usage is TRBV6-2 or TRBV6-3 and J usage is TRBJ2-1; D is unclear. Trimming removed 2 bases at V and 9 bases at J, with 8 bases between. CDR3 length: 12 residues. CDR1 MNHEY and CDR2 SVGEGT come from the germline V gene. The CDR3: CASSYAVIEQFF. In DNA form, the CDR3 reads TGTGCCAGCAGTTACGCGGTAATTGAGCAGTTCTTC.

This clonotype showed up many times. This chain connects TRBV29-1 to TRBJ2-1, with unresolved D. CDR1 SQVTM and CDR2 ANQGSEA come from the germline V gene. The CDR3 is made up of 13 amino acids. Trimming removed 7 bases at V and 0 bases at J, with 10 bases between. The CDR3 protein is CSGGMSSYNEQFF. Here the CDR3 DNA reads TGCAGCGGTGGGATGAGCTCCTACAATGAGCAGTTCTTC.

The gene calls are TRBV15 and TRBJ2-2; D is unclear. In germline, CDR1 is LNHNV, CDR2 YYDKDF (reference sequence). The V gene lost 0 bases and the J gene lost 4 bases, with 12 bases spanning the gap. The CDR3 covers 16 residues. The CDR3 region is CATSREYGSFTGELFF. The CDR3 DNA follows: TGTGCCACCAGCAGAGAATATGGCAGCTTCACCGGGGAGCTGTTTTTT. The variable domain in full, with the rest retrieved from reference TRBV15 and TRBJ2-2, is DAMVIQNPRYQVTQFGKPVTLSCSQTLNHNVMYWYQQKSSQAPKLLFHYYDKDFNNEADTPDNFQSRRPNTSFCFLDIRSPGLGDTAMYLCATSREYGSFTGELFFGEGSRLTVL.

This clonotype was detected many times. The chain recombines TRBV12-3 or TRBV12-4 with TRBJ1-3, with D possibly TRBD1 on 5 matching bases. Trimming pared 5 bases from V and 4 bases from J, leaving 12 bases between. The CDR3 runs to 14 residues. For the CDR3, the DNA is TGTGCCAGCAGTAGAACAGGTCTCGGAAACACCATATATTTT. Its translation: CASSRTGLGNTIYF.